The 23 T cell receptor beta chains reported below all come from one sample, sequenced in a study of vaccination effects on CD4 cells after COVID-19. Assay used: immunoSEQ multiplex PCR; TCRdb lists only in-frame clones, some missing. The sample carries tens of thousands of clones, about two thirds recorded once. Within the ViraFEST assay, antigen-specific CD4+ T cells underwent expansion with viral peptide pools prior to sequencing. On approximately day 9 of culture, CD4+ T cells were separated out. Absence of prior SARS-CoV-2 infection characterized the vaccine recipients, who showed negative nucleocapsid antibodies. These receptors are not linked to any known antigen. Sequences were derived from CD4+ T cells from PBMCs cultured with SARS-CoV-2 spike peptides, sampled before COVID-19 vaccination. The receptors come from a human donor who received a COVID-19 vaccine.

This chain connects TRBV10-3 to TRBJ1-5; TRBD1 aligns across 11 bases. Trimming took 6 bases from V and 3 from J; bases not matched to a gene: 1. The germline V gene has CDR1 ENHRY and CDR2 SYGVKD. The CDR3 runs to 14 residues. CDR3 protein: CAIRGQGDNQPQHF. As DNA, the CDR3 is TGTGCCATCAGGGGACAGGGGGACAATCAGCCCCAGCATTTT.

The chain combines TRBV10-3 with TRBJ1-3; the D gene is possibly TRBD1 (5 bases). V was trimmed by 5 bases and J by 0 bases, leaving 20 bases between them. CDR1 and CDR2 from the germline V gene are ENHRY and SYGVKD. The CDR3 covers 18 residues. The CDR3 sequence is CAISRIRDGESSGNTIYF. The DNA for the CDR3 is TGTGCCATCAGTAGAATAAGGGACGGAGAAAGCTCTGGAAACACCATATATTTT.

CDR3 nucleotide sequence: TGTGCCAGGTACCGGGACACTCCCTACGAGCAGTACTTC. This gives the protein CARYRDTPYEQYF. This rearrangement joins TRBV6-9 to TRBJ2-7; a possible D gene is TRBD1 (6 bases). Germline V gives CDR1 MNHGY, CDR2 SVAAGI. Between the trimmed V and J ends, which lost 9 bases and 2 bases, there was a span of 14 bases. The CDR3 extends over 13 amino acids.

This chain joins TRBV6-5 and TRBJ2-7; 8 bases are a match to TRBD1. Trimming took 7 bases from V and 2 from J; bases not matched to a gene: 4. This CDR3 has 13 residues. CDR1 is MNHEY, CDR2 SVGAGI, per germline. CDR3 residues: CASTAGQAYEQYF. For the CDR3, the DNA is TGTGCCAGCACCGCGGGACAGGCCTACGAGCAGTACTTC.

The CDR3, as DNA: TGTGCCAGCAGCTTAGCGGGGGGCGGGCAGTTCTTC. This gives the protein CASSLAGGGQFF. The V gene is TRBV7-3, the J gene TRBJ2-1, with 8 nucleotides matching TRBD2. CDR3 length: 12 residues. V lost 2 bases, J lost 12 bases, and 3 bases stayed unmatched. In germline, CDR1 is SGHTA, CDR2 FQGTGA.

V and J are TRBV28 and TRBJ2-7, with TRBD1 identical over 11 bases. Trimming at V came to 6 bases and at J to 2 bases, leaving 6 bases not matched to a gene. The CDR3 totals 15 residues. Germline CDR1 reads MDHEN; CDR2 reads SYDVKM. This CDR3 is CASRRTGGHTYEQYF. The DNA for the CDR3 is TGTGCCAGCAGAAGGACAGGGGGCCATACCTACGAGCAGTACTTC.

This sequence joins TRBV29-1 and TRBJ1-4, with a weak D call TRBD1 (6 bases). V was trimmed by 7 bases and J by 8 bases, leaving 17 bases between them. The germline V gene encodes CDR1 SQVTM and CDR2 ANQGSEA. The CDR3 contains 13 residues. In DNA form, the CDR3 reads TGCAGCGCCTGGGGGGCCCTCGGGGAAAAACTGTTTTTT. This translates into CSAWGALGEKLFF.

The CDR3 is CASSIAAGTGESGANVLTF. For the CDR3, the DNA is TGTGCCAGTAGTATCGCCGCCGGGACAGGAGAGTCTGGGGCCAACGTCCTGACTTTC. The chain carries TRBV19 and TRBJ2-6, with 8 nucleotides matching TRBD1. From germline, CDR1 is LNHDA and CDR2 SQIVND (reference sequence). Trimming removed 3 bases from V and 1 base from J; junction bases left unmatched: 11. This CDR3 region has 19 residues. The full variable domain, rest sourced from reference TRBV19 and TRBJ2-6, is DGGITQSPKYLFRKEGQNVTLSCEQNLNHDAMYWYRQDPGQGLRLIYYSQIVNDFQKGDIAEGYSVSREKKESFPLTVTSAQKNPTAFYLCASSIAAGTGESGANVLTFGAGSRLTVL.

This chain links TRBV29-1 with TRBJ2-1, with 10 positions matching TRBD2. The CDR3 is 13 amino acids. The germline V gene has CDR1 SQVTM and CDR2 ANQGSEA. V lost 5 bases, J lost 6 bases, and 4 bases stayed unmatched. As DNA, the CDR3 is TGCAGCGTTTCTAGCGGGGGAATCAATGAGCAGTTCTTC. It translates to CSVSSGGINEQFF.

The V gene is TRBV28, the J gene TRBJ2-4, with D tentatively TRBD1 (5 bases). V gave up 5 bases and J gave up 0 bases, with 11 bases separating them. Germline V gives CDR1 MDHEN, CDR2 SYDVKM. The CDR3 sequence is 15 residues long. CDR3 residues: CASSPRTLAKNIQYF. CDR3 DNA: TGTGCCAGCAGTCCACGGACATTAGCCAAAAACATTCAGTACTTC.

The chain couples TRBV6-5 to TRBJ1-1, with a weak D call TRBD1 (5 bases). The CDR3 sequence is 14 residues long. Germline-derived CDR1 and CDR2 are MNHEY and SVGAGI. V was clipped by 8 bases and J by 3 bases, with 16 bases between them. The CDR3 sequence is CASRNQGPYTEAFF. CDR3 in DNA: TGTGCCAGCCGTAACCAGGGACCCTACACTGAAGCTTTCTTT.

The chain is built from TRBV6-5 and TRBJ2-1; 7 nucleotides line up with TRBD2. With V trimmed by 2 bases and J by 7 bases, 11 bases remained unmatched. This CDR3 contains 16 residues. The germline V gene has CDR1 MNHEY and CDR2 SVGAGI. The CDR3 bases are TGTGCCAGCAGTTACCCGGTGGGTAGCGGGTTGAATGAGCAGTTCTTC. This codes for CASSYPVGSGLNEQFF.

This chain connects TRBV15 to TRBJ2-6; D is ambiguous. CDR3 length: 16 amino acids. V shed 0 bases and J shed 4 bases, with 10 bases lying between them. Germline V lookup: CDR1 LNHNV, CDR2 YYDKDF (reference sequence). CDR3 DNA sequence: TGTGCCACCAGCAGAGATTCAGTGAGAGGGGCCAACGTCCTGACTTTC. This codes for CATSRDSVRGANVLTF.

This rearrangement joins TRBV5-4 to TRBJ1-1; possibly TRBD1 for D (6 bases). The CDR3 consists of 14 residues. Trimming stripped 0 bases from V and 3 bases from J, with 9 bases between. From germline, CDR1 is SGHNT and CDR2 YYREEE (reference sequence). The CDR3 is CASSLGGRDTEAFF. The CDR3 nucleotides are TGTGCCAGCAGCTTGGGGGGGCGGGACACTGAAGCTTTCTTT.

The V call is TRBV24-1, the J call TRBJ2-2; D call uncertain. Germline V gene sequence: CDR1 KGHDR, CDR2 SFDVKD. V was trimmed by 4 bases and J by 1 base, leaving 12 bases between them. The CDR3 consists of 16 residues. The CDR3 DNA is TGTGCCACCAGTGACCCCCCTACTTTGAACACCGGGGAGCTGTTTTTT. This encodes CATSDPPTLNTGELFF.

The rearrangement links TRBV7-8 to TRBJ1-2; D uncertain. Trimming shortened V by 5 bases and J by 2 bases, and 15 bases separated the two germline ends. Germline CDR1 SGHVS, CDR2 FQNEAQ. The CDR3 length is 15 residues. CDR3 sequence reads: CASSPSGRVNYGYTF. DNA for the CDR3: TGTGCCAGCAGCCCTTCGGGCAGAGTCAACTATGGCTACACCTTC.

The rearrangement uses TRBV7-2 and TRBJ1-6; D not resolved. V was cut by 5 bases and J by 9 bases, with 11 bases left in between. The germline CDR1 and CDR2 sequences are SGHTA and FQGNSA. This CDR3 is built from 13 residues. CDR3 coding DNA: TGTGCCAGCAGCCCGGCTTCTAGTTCACCCCTCCACTTT. Translation gives CASSPASSSPLHF.

This clone showed up just once. V is TRBV24-1 and J is TRBJ2-1, with D tentatively TRBD1 (6 bases). The CDR3 loop spans 16 amino acids. Trimming stripped 3 bases from V and 1 base from J, with 12 bases between. Germline-derived CDR1 and CDR2 are KGHDR and SFDVKD. For the CDR3, the DNA is TGTGCCACCAGTGATCCAGGGGCCCCATCCTACAATGAGCAGTTCTTC. Its translation is CATSDPGAPSYNEQFF.

This chain joins TRBV7-9 and TRBJ2-1; D remains unclear. Germline V gene sequence: CDR1 SEHNR, CDR2 FQNEAQ (reference sequence). Trimming removed 2 bases at V and 3 bases at J, with 8 bases between. The CDR3 is 14 residues long. The CDR3 loop is CASSLSLLYNEQFF. As DNA, the CDR3 is TGTGCCAGCAGCTTAAGTCTCCTCTACAATGAGCAGTTCTTC. Combining the CDR3 with reference TRBV7-9 and TRBJ2-1 gives the whole variable domain DTGVSQNPRHKITKRGQNVTFRCDPISEHNRLYWYRQTLGQGPEFLTYFQNEAQLEKSRLLSDRFSAERPKGSFSTLEIQRTEQGDSAMYLCASSLSLLYNEQFFGPGTRLTVL.

The V gene is TRBV30, the J gene TRBJ2-5; D is undetermined. CDR3 length: 14 residues. CDR1 and CDR2 (germline): GTSNPN, SVGIG (reference sequence). Trimming removed 0 bases at V and 5 bases at J, with 13 bases between. The CDR3 loop reads CAWSVSSSRETQYF. The CDR3 bases are TGTGCCTGGAGTGTTTCATCGAGTCGGGAGACCCAGTACTTC.

The chain recombines TRBV18 with TRBJ2-7, with D maybe TRBD1 (6 bases). From germline, CDR1 is KGHSH and CDR2 LQKENI. Between the trimmed V and J ends, which lost 2 bases and 5 bases, there was a span of 19 bases. This CDR3 has 16 amino acids. The DNA for the CDR3 is TGTGCCAGCTCACCAGTCCTACCACAGGGCTCGAACGAGCAGTACTTC. As protein: CASSPVLPQGSNEQYF.

The chain couples TRBV2 to TRBJ1-4; 7 positions match TRBD1. The CDR3 runs 14 residues. Germline V gene lookup returns CDR1 SNHLY and CDR2 FYNNEI. V lost 4 bases to trimming and J lost 8 bases; unmatched junction nucleotides: 7. The CDR3 reads CASSGQGVGEKLFF. The DNA for the CDR3 is TGTGCCAGCAGTGGACAGGGAGTAGGAGAAAAACTGTTTTTT. Looking up the rest from reference TRBV2 and TRBJ1-4 gives the full variable domain: EPEVTQTPSHQVTQMGQEVILRCVPISNHLYFYWYRQILGQKVEFLVSFYNNEISEKSEIFDDQFSVERPDGSNFTLKIRSTKLEDSAMYFCASSGQGVGEKLFFGSGTQLSVL.

This clone is medium-sized (0.01 to 0.1%) within its sample. This chain links TRBV28 with TRBJ1-5; D gene unclear. Germline V lookup: CDR1 MDHEN, CDR2 SYDVKM. Trimming pared 2 bases from V and 1 base from J, leaving 18 bases between. The CDR3 is made up of 18 amino acids. The CDR3 nucleotides read TGTGCCAGCAGTTTAGGGAGGGTCCCGAGGGCGAGCAATCAGCCCCAGCATTTT. Its translation is CASSLGRVPRASNQPQHF.